These T cell receptor beta chains were read from a single sample in a study of identical twins. MiXCR, applied by TCRdb to the 5' RACE reads, yields one record per CDR3 protein. The sample has some 500,000 distinct CDR3 sequences; 7.5% to 10% are singletons. Another study also made use of these data, one on yellow fever vaccine responses in identical twins.

Input material: PBMCs. All receptors derive from a woman aged 18-30 years in good health. Each CDR3 is given with its conserved first and last residue. D genes are given only for firm matches. Only part of the rows carry a size: once, few, many, or a class if the clone is expanded.

abundance: .; j_gene: TRBJ2-1; v_gene: TRBV19; d_gene: TRBD2; CDR3aa: CASRASGSPGEQFF; CDR3nt: TGTGCCAGTAGAGCTAGCGGGAGCCCGGGTGAGCAGTTCTTC
abundance: few; j_gene: TRBJ2-5; v_gene: TRBV15; d_gene: TRBD2; CDR3aa: CATSRDLPAGGRVQETQYF; CDR3nt: TGTGCCACCAGCAGAGATCTACCAGCGGGAGGGAGGGTCCAAGAGACCCAGTACTTC
abundance: many; j_gene: TRBJ2-5; v_gene: TRBV20-1; d_gene: .; CDR3aa: CSARDLGTGRETQYF; CDR3nt: TGCAGTGCTAGAGATCTCGGGACCGGGAGAGAGACCCAGTACTTC
abundance: .; j_gene: TRBJ2-3; v_gene: TRBV5-1; d_gene: TRBD1; CDR3aa: CASSGGQGSGDTQYF; CDR3nt: TGCGCCAGCAGCGGGGGACAGGGCAGTGGAGATACGCAGTATTTT
abundance: many; j_gene: TRBJ2-2; v_gene: TRBV10-3; d_gene: .; CDR3aa: CAIRGTANTGELFF; CDR3nt: TGTGCCATCAGGGGGACGGCCAACACCGGGGAGCTGTTTTTT
abundance: few; j_gene: TRBJ2-2; v_gene: TRBV5-1; d_gene: .; CDR3aa: CASSLRRQGGSTGELFF; CDR3nt: TGCGCCAGCAGCCTCCGTCGGCAGGGGGGATCCACCGGGGAGCTGTTTTTT
abundance: many; j_gene: TRBJ2-3; v_gene: TRBV7-6; d_gene: TRBD2; CDR3aa: CASSFIAGSTDTQYF; CDR3nt: TGTGCCAGCAGCTTTATAGCGGGGAGCACAGATACGCAGTATTTT
abundance: few; j_gene: TRBJ2-7; v_gene: TRBV4-2; d_gene: .; CDR3aa: CASSQEVTPYEQYF; CDR3nt: TGTGCCAGCAGCCAAGAGGTGACGCCCTACGAGCAGTACTTC
abundance: .; j_gene: TRBJ2-6; v_gene: TRBV7-9; d_gene: TRBD1; CDR3aa: CASSSPDRGPGANVLTF; CDR3nt: TGTGCCAGCAGCTCACCTGACAGGGGGCCAGGGGCCAACGTCCTGACTTTC
abundance: many; j_gene: TRBJ2-5; v_gene: TRBV28; d_gene: .; CDR3aa: CASSLGLSWDF; CDR3nt: TGTGCCAGCAGTTTAGGTCTTAGCTGGGACTTC
abundance: .; j_gene: TRBJ2-3; v_gene: TRBV7-9; d_gene: TRBD2; CDR3aa: CASSQGLAGRSTDTQYF; CDR3nt: TGTGCCAGCAGCCAAGGACTAGCGGGAAGAAGCACAGATACGCAGTATTTT
abundance: few; j_gene: TRBJ2-2; v_gene: TRBV19; d_gene: TRBD1; CDR3aa: CASILTGQANTGELFF; CDR3nt: TGTGCCAGTATCCTTACGGGACAGGCGAACACCGGGGAGCTGTTTTTT
abundance: many; j_gene: TRBJ2-7; v_gene: TRBV7-2; d_gene: TRBD2; CDR3aa: CASTGLAGVSGPEQYF; CDR3nt: TGTGCCAGCACCGGACTAGCGGGAGTCTCAGGCCCCGAGCAGTACTTC
abundance: many; j_gene: TRBJ2-7; v_gene: TRBV7-2; d_gene: TRBD2; CDR3aa: CASSFVGGSYEQYF; CDR3nt: TGTGCCAGCAGCTTCGTGGGAGGGTCCTACGAGCAGTACTTC
abundance: .; j_gene: TRBJ2-5; v_gene: TRBV5-1; d_gene: .; CDR3aa: CASSLGRGSGETQYF; CDR3nt: TGCGCCAGCAGCTTGGGAAGGGGGTCAGGGGAGACCCAGTACTTC
abundance: few; j_gene: TRBJ2-5; v_gene: TRBV7-9; d_gene: .; CDR3aa: CASSGGTSLQETQYF; CDR3nt: TGTGCCAGCAGCGGAGGGACATCCCTGCAAGAGACCCAGTACTTC
abundance: .; j_gene: TRBJ2-1; v_gene: TRBV3-1; d_gene: .; CDR3aa: CASSQEASSGHEQFF; CDR3nt: TGTGCCAGCAGCCAAGAGGCGAGTTCGGGCCATGAGCAGTTCTTC
abundance: many; j_gene: TRBJ2-1; v_gene: TRBV2; d_gene: TRBD1; CDR3aa: CASSETGLNEQFF; CDR3nt: TGTGCCAGCAGCGAGACAGGGTTGAATGAGCAGTTCTTC
abundance: .; j_gene: TRBJ1-4; v_gene: TRBV4-1; d_gene: .; CDR3aa: CASSQDPWGIGVEKLFF; CDR3nt: TGCGCCAGCAGCCAAGATCCGTGGGGGATTGGAGTTGAAAAACTGTTTTTT
abundance: many; j_gene: TRBJ2-2; v_gene: TRBV12-3/TRBV12-4; d_gene: .; CDR3aa: CASSFPQTGELFF; CDR3nt: TGTGCCAGCAGTTTCCCCCAGACCGGGGAGCTGTTTTTT
abundance: .; j_gene: TRBJ2-1; v_gene: TRBV29-1; d_gene: TRBD2; CDR3aa: CSVEGLAGGSYNEQFF; CDR3nt: TGCAGCGTTGAAGGACTAGCGGGAGGATCCTACAATGAGCAGTTCTTC
abundance: few; j_gene: TRBJ2-5; v_gene: TRBV30; d_gene: TRBD2; CDR3aa: CAWSVGTRGETQYF; CDR3nt: TGTGCCTGGAGTGTCGGGACTAGAGGCGAGACCCAGTACTTC
abundance: .; j_gene: TRBJ2-3; v_gene: TRBV2; d_gene: .; CDR3aa: CASETMPSTDTQYF; CDR3nt: TGTGCCAGCGAGACTATGCCCTCCACAGATACGCAGTATTTT
abundance: few; j_gene: TRBJ2-3; v_gene: TRBV29-1; d_gene: TRBD2; CDR3aa: CSVTGLAGTDTQYF; CDR3nt: TGCAGCGTGACAGGACTAGCGGGCACAGATACGCAGTATTTT
abundance: many; j_gene: TRBJ2-7; v_gene: TRBV7-9; d_gene: TRBD1; CDR3aa: CASSRGQPYEQYF; CDR3nt: TGTGCCAGCAGCAGGGGACAGCCCTACGAGCAGTACTTC
abundance: many; j_gene: TRBJ2-5; v_gene: TRBV20-1; d_gene: .; CDR3aa: CSAREVSQTQYF; CDR3nt: TGCAGTGCTAGAGAGGTTTCCCAGACCCAGTACTTC
abundance: .; j_gene: TRBJ2-5; v_gene: TRBV27; d_gene: .; CDR3aa: CASRKPGAWETQYF; CDR3nt: TGTGCCAGCAGAAAACCGGGAGCCTGGGAGACCCAGTACTTC
abundance: many; j_gene: TRBJ2-4; v_gene: TRBV29-1; d_gene: .; CDR3aa: CSVRKVLDTGGNIQYF; CDR3nt: TGCAGCGTCCGCAAGGTATTGGACACCGGCGGGAACATTCAGTACTTC
abundance: many; j_gene: TRBJ2-3; v_gene: TRBV10-3; d_gene: .; CDR3aa: CAIASTDTQYF; CDR3nt: TGTGCCATCGCTTCAACAGATACGCAGTATTTT
abundance: few; j_gene: TRBJ2-7; v_gene: TRBV6-1; d_gene: TRBD2; CDR3aa: CASSAPAGANYEQYF; CDR3nt: TGTGCCAGCAGTGCCCCGGCGGGAGCCAACTACGAGCAGTACTTC
abundance: few; j_gene: TRBJ1-1; v_gene: TRBV6-5; d_gene: .; CDR3aa: CASSYSIPEEGPEAFF; CDR3nt: TGTGCCAGCAGTTACTCGATCCCAGAGGAGGGGCCTGAAGCTTTCTTT
abundance: many; j_gene: TRBJ2-2; v_gene: TRBV7-9; d_gene: TRBD2; CDR3aa: CASSLGDGRDTGELFF; CDR3nt: TGTGCCAGCAGCTTAGGAGACGGGAGGGACACCGGGGAGCTGTTTTTT
abundance: many; j_gene: TRBJ2-5; v_gene: TRBV28; d_gene: .; CDR3aa: CASRQGKETQYF; CDR3nt: TGTGCCAGCAGGCAGGGGAAAGAGACCCAGTACTTC
abundance: few; j_gene: TRBJ2-7; v_gene: TRBV7-9; d_gene: TRBD1; CDR3aa: CASSFGQGGNEQYF; CDR3nt: TGTGCCAGCAGCTTTGGACAGGGAGGCAACGAGCAGTACTTC
abundance: few; j_gene: TRBJ2-5; v_gene: TRBV3-1; d_gene: TRBD2; CDR3aa: CASSQVTSGSQETQYF; CDR3nt: TGTGCCAGCAGCCAAGTTACTAGCGGGTCTCAAGAGACCCAGTACTTC
abundance: .; j_gene: TRBJ1-1; v_gene: TRBV7-9; d_gene: .; CDR3aa: CASSLTTSTEAFF; CDR3nt: TGTGCCAGCAGCCTAACTACCAGCACTGAAGCTTTCTTT
abundance: many; j_gene: TRBJ2-3; v_gene: TRBV7-3; d_gene: TRBD2; CDR3aa: CASSPGVAGSTDTQYF; CDR3nt: TGTGCCAGCAGCCCCGGGGTAGCGGGAAGCACAGATACGCAGTATTTT
abundance: many; j_gene: TRBJ1-1; v_gene: TRBV29-1; d_gene: .; CDR3aa: CSVSQVTEAFF; CDR3nt: TGCAGCGTGTCACAGGTCACTGAAGCTTTCTTT
abundance: .; j_gene: TRBJ2-1; v_gene: TRBV20-1; d_gene: TRBD2; CDR3aa: CSALIWDSGRVSNEQFF; CDR3nt: TGCAGTGCTCTGATTTGGGATAGCGGGAGGGTCAGTAATGAGCAGTTCTTC
abundance: many; j_gene: TRBJ1-2; v_gene: TRBV29-1; d_gene: .; CDR3aa: CSVVVDGYTF; CDR3nt: TGCAGCGTTGTGGTAGATGGCTACACCTTC
abundance: few; j_gene: TRBJ2-1; v_gene: TRBV6-2/TRBV6-3; d_gene: TRBD2; CDR3aa: CASIPSLAANNEQFF; CDR3nt: TGTGCCAGCATTCCCAGTCTAGCGGCGAACAATGAGCAGTTCTTC
abundance: many; j_gene: TRBJ2-3; v_gene: TRBV6-1; d_gene: .; CDR3aa: CASTGVSTDTQYF; CDR3nt: TGTGCCAGTACCGGGGTTAGCACAGATACGCAGTATTTT
abundance: few; j_gene: TRBJ1-6; v_gene: TRBV12-3/TRBV12-4; d_gene: .; CDR3aa: CASRRGSYNSPLHF; CDR3nt: TGTGCCAGCAGACGGGGCTCCTATAATTCACCCCTCCACTTT
abundance: .; j_gene: TRBJ2-3; v_gene: TRBV2; d_gene: .; CDR3aa: CASITTGSSTDTQYF; CDR3nt: TGTGCCAGCATTACAACAGGGTCTTCCACAGATACGCAGTATTTT
abundance: .; j_gene: TRBJ2-7; v_gene: TRBV6-2/TRBV6-3; d_gene: TRBD2; CDR3aa: CASSYRGASGAGYEQYF; CDR3nt: TGTGCCAGCAGTTACAGAGGTGCTAGCGGAGCCGGCTACGAGCAGTACTTC
abundance: many; j_gene: TRBJ2-5; v_gene: TRBV5-1; d_gene: .; CDR3aa: CASSLRLGVEETQYF; CDR3nt: TGCGCCAGCAGCTTGCGACTCGGGGTTGAAGAGACCCAGTACTTC
abundance: .; j_gene: TRBJ2-7; v_gene: TRBV5-1; d_gene: .; CDR3aa: CASKSGTVSYEQYF; CDR3nt: TGCGCCAGCAAATCCGGGACGGTGTCCTACGAGCAGTACTTC
abundance: many; j_gene: TRBJ1-2; v_gene: TRBV12-3/TRBV12-4; d_gene: .; CDR3aa: CASSSRGAPRGYTF; CDR3nt: TGTGCCAGCAGTTCCAGGGGAGCCCCTAGGGGCTACACCTTC
abundance: few; j_gene: TRBJ2-1; v_gene: TRBV12-3/TRBV12-4; d_gene: TRBD2; CDR3aa: CASSPYLAGGYNEQFF; CDR3nt: TGTGCCAGCAGTCCCTATTTAGCGGGGGGGTACAATGAGCAGTTCTTC
abundance: .; j_gene: TRBJ2-7; v_gene: TRBV25-1; d_gene: .; CDR3aa: CASNTVWLGEQYF; CDR3nt: TGTGCCAGCAATACTGTCTGGTTAGGCGAGCAGTACTTC
abundance: few; j_gene: TRBJ2-5; v_gene: TRBV4-3; d_gene: .; CDR3aa: CASSQEGRDGETQYF; CDR3nt: TGCGCCAGCAGCCAAGAGGGGCGGGATGGGGAGACCCAGTACTTC
abundance: few; j_gene: TRBJ1-2; v_gene: TRBV29-1; d_gene: TRBD1; CDR3aa: CSAITGGHSVGGYTF; CDR3nt: TGCAGCGCAATCACAGGGGGACACTCGGTCGGTGGCTACACCTTC
abundance: few; j_gene: TRBJ2-1; v_gene: TRBV15; d_gene: .; CDR3aa: CATSRDFIGTSSYNEQFF; CDR3nt: TGTGCCACCAGCAGAGATTTCATTGGGACAAGCTCCTACAATGAGCAGTTCTTC
abundance: few; j_gene: TRBJ1-1; v_gene: TRBV7-9; d_gene: .; CDR3aa: CATSRDLNTEAFF; CDR3nt: TGTGCCACCTCACGGGACCTCAACACTGAAGCTTTCTTT
abundance: .; j_gene: TRBJ1-5; v_gene: TRBV7-2; d_gene: .; CDR3aa: CASSLQWSPNQPQHF; CDR3nt: TGTGCCAGCAGCTTACAGTGGAGTCCCAATCAGCCCCAGCATTTT